Only a few counts were recorded for the clone carrying this T cell receptor (beta chain). The sample is drawn from a study of blood T cell repertoires in COVID-19. The data were produced by immunoSEQ multiplex PCR, yet TCRdb's version contains in-frame clones alone and is incomplete. The data contain about 300,000 clones, under 90% of them singletons. V lost 8 bases to trimming and J lost 7 bases; unmatched junction nucleotides: 13. The CDR3 sequence is 14 residues long. CDR1 and CDR2 from the germline V gene are SGHAT and FQDESV (reference sequence). V and J are TRBV11-1 and TRBJ1-2, with 7 bases lining up with TRBD1. Source material: PBMCs or T cells enriched from blood (not recorded which). This TCR was sampled from a woman aged 50 to 60 who had been exposed to COVID-19. Written as DNA, the CDR3 is TGTGCCAGCGGGAAGGGGGCTTCTCTCCTTGGCTACACCTTC. Encoded protein: CASGKGASLLGYTF.